This TCR beta chain was profiled in a study of blood T cell repertoires in COVID-19. Study details: Some COVID-19 samples were acute and others convalescent; all came from the United States, Italy and Spain. PBMCs, B-cell-depleted T cells, or T cells provided the cDNA or gDNA that made up the material.

The CDR3 covers 16 residues. The germline CDR1 and CDR2 sequences are SQVTM and ANQGSEA. Trimming removed 0 bases from V and 2 bases from J, with 14 bases in between. Per the authors' pipeline: Cell counts per sample came from amplifying reference gene primers. Sequencing used immunoSEQ multiplex PCR; TCRdb keeps in-frame clones, though not all of them. Clone size and V and J calls were adopted from that table, with D and trimming inferred from the DNA. The sample has around 100,000 clones, roughly nine tenths seen once; the top ten hold around 2.1%. This sequence was found in a man over 45 with active COVID-19. The specimen sequenced was peripheral blood. The chain has TRBV29-1 and TRBJ2-1; a weak D match, TRBD2 (6 bases). The CDR3 is CSVEDHRAGTYNEQFF. The CDR3 nucleotides read TGCAGCGTTGAAGATCATCGTGCGGGGACCTACAATGAGCAGTTCTTC.